These 20 T cell receptor beta chains were all obtained from the same sample, sequenced in a study of regulatory T cells in long-lasting Graves disease. Construction of TCR beta libraries relied on iRepertoire HTBI primers and on Arm-PCR targeting CDR3 regions. One entry per CDR3 protein results from TCRdb running MiXCR on the multiplex PCR reads. This sample carries under 500,000 distinct CDR3 sequences, around 17% of them seen once, and the ten largest clones take around a tenth. Time point meaning: newly diagnosed GD, antithyroid drugs for less than 3 months. PBMC-extracted RNA yielded the TCR library. These same records also appear under a second study, on T cells in Graves' hyperthyroidism and ophthalmopathy.

The sample was peripheral blood mononuclear cells (PBMCs), taken at new diagnosis, from a patient treated with antithyroid drugs. The receptors stem from a woman aged 25 to 39 with Graves disease.

This clonotype showed up just a few times. The J gene is TRBJ2-7, the V gene TRBV4-3; 10 bases are shared with TRBD2. V was clipped by 0 bases and J by 5 bases; unmatched bases: 4. The CDR3 runs 15 residues. Germline V lookup: CDR1 LGHNA, CDR2 YSLEER. The CDR3 DNA reads TGCGCCAGCAGCCAAGAGACCCTAGCGGGAGACGAGCAGTACTTC. Amino acids: CASSQETLAGDEQYF.

The V and J genes are TRBV2 and TRBJ2-4; D not certain. Trimming took 8 bases from V and 0 from J, leaving 5 bases between them. This CDR3 spans 12 amino acids. Germline CDR1 SNHLY, CDR2 FYNNEI. CDR3 sequence (DNA): TGTGCCAGCCGGCGAGCCAAAAACATTCAGTACTTC. Its translation is CASRRAKNIQYF.

This clonotype was detected many times. The rearrangement uses TRBV5-6 and TRBJ2-7; D gene uncertain. Trimming shortened V by 3 bases and J by 4 bases, and 11 bases separated the two germline ends. This CDR3 spans 13 amino acids. In germline, CDR1 is SGHDT, CDR2 YYEEEE. The CDR3 protein is CASSSGVGYEQYF. For the CDR3, the DNA is TGTGCCAGCAGCTCAGGAGTGGGGTACGAGCAGTACTTC.

At least ten counts were recorded for this clonotype. CDR3 region: CASSAGQGSTEAFF. The CDR3 DNA follows: TGCGCCAGCAGTGCAGGACAGGGTTCGACTGAAGCTTTCTTT. The J gene is TRBJ1-1, the V gene TRBV5-1, with 8 bases lining up with TRBD1. This CDR3 comprises 14 residues. The trim removed 5 bases at V and 5 bases at J, leaving 8 bases unmatched. Germline values: CDR1 SGHRS, CDR2 YFSETQ.

The rearrangement uses TRBV28 and TRBJ1-5; D ambiguous. V was cut by 7 bases and J by 7 bases, with 17 bases left in between. Germline CDR1 MDHEN, CDR2 SYDVKM. The CDR3 contains 14 residues. The CDR3, as DNA: TGTGCCAGCAACCCATTCGGGAGGGAGCAGCCCCAGCATTTT. It encodes CASNPFGREQPQHF.

This clonotype was recorded a few times. J is TRBJ2-5 and V is TRBV9; the D is unclear. CDR1 is SGDLS, CDR2 YYNGEE, per germline. Trimming pared 4 bases from V and 1 base from J, leaving 14 bases between. The CDR3 totals 15 residues. CDR3 DNA sequence: TGTGCCAGCAGCTCTAGTAGTTCGGCCCAAGAGACCCAGTACTTC. It specifies CASSSSSSAQETQYF.

The rearrangement uses TRBV5-1 and TRBJ2-2; D perhaps matches TRBD1 (6 bases). Germline V gene sequence: CDR1 SGHRS, CDR2 YFSETQ. Between the trimmed V and J ends, which lost 0 bases and 4 bases, there was a span of 10 bases. The CDR3 runs to 15 residues. The CDR3 is CASSLDRALTGELFF. DNA of the CDR3: TGCGCCAGCAGCTTGGACAGGGCCCTCACCGGGGAGCTGTTTTTT.

This chain connects TRBV11-2 to TRBJ1-6; no firm D call. The germline V and J ends were trimmed by 1 base and 0 bases, with 13 bases remaining between them. The CDR3 extends over 18 amino acids. Germline V gene lookup returns CDR1 SGHAT and CDR2 FQNNGV. This CDR3 reads CASSLASEHSSYNSPLHF. The CDR3 nucleotides are TGTGCCAGCAGCTTAGCCAGCGAACACAGCTCCTATAATTCACCCCTCCACTTT.

The J gene is TRBJ1-1, the V gene TRBV19; 7 bases agree with TRBD1. The CDR3 extends over 14 amino acids. V dropped 10 bases and J dropped 3; count of bases not matched to a gene: 11. In germline, CDR1 is LNHDA, CDR2 SQIVND (reference sequence). The CDR3, as DNA: TGTGCCACATACCGACAGGGCAGGGACACTGAAGCTTTCTTT. This sequence encodes CATYRQGRDTEAFF.

This clonotype was seen many times. V usage is TRBV12-3 or TRBV12-4 and J usage is TRBJ2-2, with D unclear. Trimming left V 6 bases short and J 2 bases short, with 13 bases between. The CDR3 covers 15 residues. The CDR3 here is CASSPGATNTGELFF. The CDR3 nucleotides read TGTGCCAGCAGCCCGGGTGCCACCAACACCGGGGAGCTGTTTTTT.

This chain links TRBV15 with TRBJ1-1, with D perhaps matching TRBD1 (6 bases). Per germline, CDR1 LNHNV and CDR2 YYDKDF (reference sequence). The CDR3 covers 16 residues. V was clipped by 1 base and J by 7 bases, with 19 bases between them. This chain's CDR3 is CATSRVGQGPGGEAFF. The CDR3 DNA follows: TGTGCCACCAGCAGAGTTGGCCAGGGGCCTGGCGGTGAAGCTTTCTTT. Filled out from reference TRBV15 and TRBJ1-1, the complete variable domain reads DAMVIQNPRYQVTQFGKPVTLSCSQTLNHNVMYWYQQKSSQAPKLLFHYYDKDFNNEADTPDNFQSRRPNTSFCFLDIRSPGLGDTAMYLCATSRVGQGPGGEAFFGQGTRLTVV.

The rearrangement links TRBV28 to TRBJ1-3; D is unclear. Trimming removed 3 bases at V and 0 bases at J, with 6 bases between. Per the germline V gene, CDR1 is MDHEN and CDR2 is SYDVKM. This CDR3 has 14 amino acids. The CDR3 sequence: CASSFWPSGNTIYF. DNA of the CDR3: TGTGCCAGCAGTTTCTGGCCCTCTGGAAACACCATATATTTT. Drawing the rest from reference TRBV28 and TRBJ1-3, the complete variable domain is DVKVTQSSRYLVKRTGEKVFLECVQDMDHENMFWYRQDPGLGLRLIYFSYDVKMKEKGDIPEGYSVSREKKERFSLILESASTNQTSMYLCASSFWPSGNTIYFGEGSWLTVV.

This sequence joins TRBV19 and TRBJ2-2, with 13 bases that match TRBD2. The CDR3 spans 15 residues. With V trimmed by 5 bases and J by 5 bases, 2 bases remained unmatched. Germline CDR1 and CDR2: LNHDA and SQIVND (reference sequence). CDR3 coding DNA: TGTGCCAGTAGTCGGACTAGCGGGAGAACCGGGGAGCTGTTTTTT. It is translated as CASSRTSGRTGELFF.

The chain employs TRBV6-1 and TRBJ1-6; 12 bases align to TRBD1. The CDR3 runs 18 residues. Trimming took 7 bases from V and 6 from J; bases not matched to a gene: 13. CDR1 is MNHNS and CDR2 is SASEGT in the germline V gene. The CDR3 spells CASNRDRGLSWGNSPLHF. The DNA of the CDR3 is TGTGCCAGCAATCGGGACAGGGGGCTTTCGTGGGGTAATTCACCCCTCCACTTT.

The genes are TRBV19 and TRBJ1-5; no firm D call. V dropped 6 bases and J dropped 2 bases, with 17 bases sitting between them. CDR1 and CDR2 (germline): LNHDA, SQIVND (reference sequence). CDR3 length: 16 residues. CDR3 nucleotide sequence: TGTGCCAGTAGCCGATCGGTTTTCCTAGGCAATCAGCCCCAGCATTTT. Its translation is CASSRSVFLGNQPQHF. Complete variable domain (other parts from reference TRBV19 and TRBJ1-5): DGGITQSPKYLFRKEGQNVTLSCEQNLNHDAMYWYRQDPGQGLRLIYYSQIVNDFQKGDIAEGYSVSREKKESFPLTVTSAQKNPTAFYLCASSRSVFLGNQPQHFGDGTRLSIL.

This CDR3 is CAGGRQGGYNEQFF. Here the CDR3 DNA reads TGTGCCGGCGGTAGACAGGGGGGCTACAATGAGCAGTTCTTC. The rearrangement uses TRBV27 and TRBJ2-1; 9 bases are a match to TRBD1. The J segment lost 3 bases and the V segment lost 11 bases, leaving 8 bases of the junction unmatched. CDR1 MNHEY and CDR2 SMNVEV come from the germline V gene (reference sequence). The CDR3 length is 14 residues.

This chain links TRBV3-1 with TRBJ1-2, with D possibly matching TRBD1 (6 bases). This CDR3 is 13 amino acids long. In germline, CDR1 is LGHDT, CDR2 YNNKEL (reference sequence). V was shortened by 4 bases and J by 6 bases, with 12 bases between the two germline ends. CDR3 nucleotides: TGTGCCAGCAGCCCAAGGGGGGCAGATGGCTACACCTTC. Its translation is CASSPRGADGYTF.

V is TRBV6-1 and J is TRBJ2-7; D unresolved. Trimming removed 4 bases from V and 0 bases from J, with 13 bases in between. Per the germline V gene, CDR1 is MNHNS and CDR2 is SASEGT. The CDR3 spans 15 residues. The CDR3 is CASSALFHSSYEQYF. In nucleotides, the CDR3 is TGTGCCAGCAGTGCGTTATTTCATTCCTCCTACGAGCAGTACTTC.

This clonotype was seen ten or more times. This chain uses TRBV9 with TRBJ1-1; no reliable D call. CDR1 and CDR2 (germline): SGDLS, YYNGEE. V was trimmed by 0 bases and J by 3 bases, leaving 3 bases between them. This CDR3 has 12 residues. The CDR3 region is CASSVGDTEAFF. Written as DNA, the CDR3 is TGTGCCAGCAGCGTAGGCGACACTGAAGCTTTCTTT.

The sample holds many counts of this clonotype. V and J are TRBV30 and TRBJ2-7; no clear D gene. CDR3 length equals 12 residues. From germline, CDR1 is GTSNPN and CDR2 SVGIG (reference sequence). Trimming left V 1 base short and J 2 bases short, with 6 bases between. CDR3 nucleotides: TGTGCCTGGAGTGGGGGAACCTACGAGCAGTACTTC. It is translated as CAWSGGTYEQYF.